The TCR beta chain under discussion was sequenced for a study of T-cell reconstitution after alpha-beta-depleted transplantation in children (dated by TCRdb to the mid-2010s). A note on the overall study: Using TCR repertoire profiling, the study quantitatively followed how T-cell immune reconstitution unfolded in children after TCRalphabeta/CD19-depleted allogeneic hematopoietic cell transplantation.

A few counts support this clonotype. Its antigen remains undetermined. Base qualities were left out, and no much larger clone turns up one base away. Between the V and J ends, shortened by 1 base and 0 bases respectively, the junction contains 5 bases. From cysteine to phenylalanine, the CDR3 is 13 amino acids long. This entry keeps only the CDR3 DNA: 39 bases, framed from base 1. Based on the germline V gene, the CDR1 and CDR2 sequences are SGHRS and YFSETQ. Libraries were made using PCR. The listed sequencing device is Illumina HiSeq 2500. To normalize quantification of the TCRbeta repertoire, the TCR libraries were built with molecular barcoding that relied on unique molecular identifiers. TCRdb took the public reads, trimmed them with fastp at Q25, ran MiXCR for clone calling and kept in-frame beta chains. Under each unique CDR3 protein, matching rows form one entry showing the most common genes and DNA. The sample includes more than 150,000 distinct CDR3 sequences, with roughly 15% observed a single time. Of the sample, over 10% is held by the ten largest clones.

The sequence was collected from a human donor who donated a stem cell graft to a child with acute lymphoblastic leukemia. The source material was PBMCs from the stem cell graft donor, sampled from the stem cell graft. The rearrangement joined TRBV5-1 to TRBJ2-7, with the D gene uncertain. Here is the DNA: TGCGCCAGCAGCTTGCTTAGCTCCTACGAGCAGTACTTC. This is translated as CASSLLSSYEQYF.